This T cell receptor (beta chain) stems from a study of early stage breast cancer tumors (dated by TCRdb to 2017 to 2019). Study-wide context: Of the 15 to 20 invasive breast tumors, about 13 were found to be estrogen receptor-positive, progesterone receptor-positive and HER2-negative. Of the roughly twelve ER+/PR+/HER2- tumors, eight were classified as invasive ductal carcinomas and four as invasive lobular carcinomas. The average read coverage per sample was approximately 9.8-fold. Across all samples, a few million templates representing roughly 1 million unique clonotypes were detected.

Reading the germline V gene gives CDR1 SGHRS and CDR2 YFSETQ. CDR3 length: 15 amino acids, cysteine to phenylalanine. Here the CDR3 DNA is all that survives: 45 bases in frame from base 1. Trimming takes 4 bases from V and 2 bases from J, and the germline ends sit 16 bases apart. Details on this clone: It lacks a known antigen. Base quality data are lacking; no much larger clone is found one base away.

Each sample was amplified in two independent genomic DNA replicates, using 0.5 to 0.6 ug for blood and about 1.6 ug for tumor or normal breast. Following the manufacturer's instructions, the ImmunoSeq Intro kit was used to carry out TCRB sequencing on genomic DNA. The multiplex PCR ran for around 33 cycles using proprietary primers and spike-in control sequences for absolute quantification. Single-end 150-bp reads were used to sequence an 87-bp fragment spanning the CDR3 plus the flanking V and J genes. Seven samples, each with two replicates, were multiplexed per lane of an Illumina MiSeq using version 3.0 chemistry. The authors processed their data as follows. The vendor's proprietary pipeline processed the raw data and merged both replicates into a single result for each sample. A clonotype was defined as productive rearrangements that share the same V-gene family, CDR3 amino acid sequence and J-gene segment. Clonality was calculated as 1 minus the normalized Shannon entropy (Pielou evenness) of TCRB abundances. T cell density was estimated by dividing total templates by the number of input cells inferred from the DNA input amount. Recon with default parameters was used to estimate total repertoire diversity and clonality. Clonotypes with over 0.1% abundance in tumor and at least 32-fold higher abundance in tumor than in normal breast were defined as tumor-enriched. This immuneACCESS table, as held by TCRdb, lists in-frame sequences with V and J called but not all clones. Of the missing ones, under half trace to an unresolved V gene in checked studies; the others have no known cause. The V and J calls and clone size are taken from that table; D and trimming were inferred from the DNA. Across this sample there are about 9,500 clones, with approximately 72% seen only once. Roughly 7% of the sample belongs to the ten largest clones.

Broad study findings and their caveats: Enriched TCRB sequences shared across patients were found to be mostly commonly generated sequences that were unlikely to play an important role in the tumor microenvironment. Chain pairing and functional markers such as CD4, CD8 and FOXP3 were missed by bulk genomic DNA sequencing of unsorted cells. Repertoires from blood and normal breast were more alike than repertoires from blood and tumor, and in about 90% of the 16 patients, comparing each tissue with blood separated tumor from normal. Because the cohort was small, a breakdown by tumor subtype could not be done. Tumors showed around 2.5-fold higher T cell density and higher clonality than adjacent normal breast tissue.

Dicing about 17-55 mg of tumor tissue typically gave a DNA yield of more than 3 ug. The study profiled bulk TCR beta-chain repertoires in matched peripheral blood, tumor and adjacent normal breast tissue taken from some 15 patients with early-stage breast cancer. After resection, visually identified tumor tissue was excised and placed in prechilled RNAlater. Tumor tissue (roughly 18-50 mg) was diced and then homogenized with a TissueLyser II in RLTplus buffer containing beta-mercaptoethanol and antifoaming agent. The Qiagen AllPrep DNA/RNA Mini kit was used to extract genomic DNA. The receptor chain draws on TRBV5-1 and TRBJ2-7, with TRBD2 tentatively as D gene (6 bases match). The sample taken for sequencing was breast tumor tissue. The sequence was obtained from a person aged 50-59 years with breast cancer. The CDR3 region: CASSLSWRAPYEQYF. The nucleotides are TGCGCCAGCAGCCTCAGCTGGAGGGCCCCCTACGAGCAGTACTTC.